This T cell receptor beta chain comes out of a study of cytomegalovirus exposure and HLA in healthy donors. Study-level information: Out of 170 million or so T cells, an earlier analysis found around 110 million unique TCR beta sequences in total.

The length of the CDR3 is 12 residues. The V end lost 7 bases, the J end lost 4 bases, and 10 bases lay between the germline ends. Per germline, CDR1 MNHNS and CDR2 SASEGT. This clone turned up a few times. The PCR used 60 Vbeta and 13 Jbeta primers. Libraries were prepared by immunoSEQ multiplex PCR; TCRdb keeps only in-frame clonotypes and omits some of them. Here the sample spans tens of thousands of clones, 65% to 70% being singletons. The rearrangement links TRBV6-1 to TRBJ1-1; D not resolved. Sample: PBMCs. This receptor was identified in a man in his forties or fifties in good health and CMV-seropositive. The CDR3 region has the DNA TGTGCCAGCAAGCCTGGGAGCACTGAAGCTTTCTTT. Protein sequence: CASKPGSTEAFF.